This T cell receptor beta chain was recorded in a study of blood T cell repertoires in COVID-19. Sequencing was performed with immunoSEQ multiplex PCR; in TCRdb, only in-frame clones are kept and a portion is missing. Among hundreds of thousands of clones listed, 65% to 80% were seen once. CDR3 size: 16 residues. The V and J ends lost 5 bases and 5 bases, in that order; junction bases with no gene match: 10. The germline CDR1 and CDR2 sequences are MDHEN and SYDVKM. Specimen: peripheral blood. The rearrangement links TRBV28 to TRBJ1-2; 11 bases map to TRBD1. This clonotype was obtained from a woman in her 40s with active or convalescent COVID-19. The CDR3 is CASSPGGQGARYGYTF. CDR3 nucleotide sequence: TGTGCCAGCAGTCCAGGCGGACAGGGGGCGAGGTATGGCTACACCTTC.